Below, 11 T cell receptor beta chains from the same sample are listed, as sequenced in a study of glioma-infiltrating T cells. Using RNA template, CDR3s of TCR alpha and beta were amplified with iRepertoire arm-PCR. TCRdb processed the multiplex PCR reads anew with MiXCR; each CDR3 protein has one entry. The sample lists around 180,000 distinct CDR3 sequences, more than 35% seen once, with around 5.2% in the top ten. Sequencing used glioma tissue, nonneoplastic brain tissue, or PBMCs (not recorded which). Receptors were obtained from a human donor with low-grade glioma or glioblastoma, undergoing nonglioma brain surgery, or in good health (not recorded which).

This clonotype was observed at least ten times. The chain couples TRBV28 to TRBJ2-7, with a possible D match to TRBD2 (6 bases). Germline V lookup: CDR1 MDHEN, CDR2 SYDVKM. CDR3 size: 15 residues. The V gene lost 3 bases and the J gene lost 4 bases, with 16 bases spanning the gap. The CDR3 loop reads CASSFSEGGRYEQYF. For the CDR3, the DNA is TGTGCCAGCAGTTTTTCGGAGGGAGGTAGATACGAGCAGTACTTC.

V is TRBV29-1 and J is TRBJ2-1; D call uncertain. With 1 base removed from V and 1 base from J, the gap between germline ends came to 5 bases. There are 13 residues in the CDR3. Germline lookup yields CDR1 SQVTM and CDR2 ANQGSEA. The CDR3 reads CSVEGPSYNEQFF. The CDR3 nucleotides are TGCAGCGTTGAAGGACCTTCCTACAATGAGCAGTTCTTC.

This clonotype occurred many times. The chain combines TRBV7-2 with TRBJ1-4; possible D gene TRBD1, 6 bases. Trimming shortened V by 5 bases and J by 4 bases, and 11 bases separated the two germline ends. The germline CDR1 and CDR2 sequences are SGHTA and FQGNSA. The CDR3 is 14 residues long. CDR3 protein: CASSAGGLNEKLFF. As DNA, the CDR3 is TGTGCCAGCAGCGCGGGGGGCCTTAATGAAAAACTGTTTTTT.

This clonotype was counted at least ten times. The rearrangement uses TRBV27 and TRBJ2-7; TRBD1 or TRBD2 may be the D gene (5 bases each). The length of the CDR3 is 14 residues. Germline V gene data show CDR1 as MNHEY and CDR2 as SMNVEV (reference sequence). Trimming took off 3 bases at V and 0 bases at J, with 9 bases between the two ends. The chain's CDR3 is CASSLGDPSYEQYF. The CDR3 region has the DNA TGTGCCAGCAGTTTGGGGGACCCCTCCTACGAGCAGTACTTC.

In regard to this clonotype: A much larger clone differs by one base, so this may be a read error. J is TRBJ2-3 and V is TRBV7-2; no clear D. CDR3 size: 11 residues. CDR1 SGHTA and CDR2 FQGNSA come from the germline V gene. The CDR3 DNA sequence: TGTGCCGGCAGCTTTGGAGATACGCAGTATTTT. Translation gives CAGSFGDTQYF.

This clonotype has at least ten counts. The chain has TRBV20-1 and TRBJ2-1, with D possibly being TRBD1 or TRBD2 (5 bases each). Between the trimmed V and J ends, which lost 3 bases and 8 bases, there was a span of 11 bases. The CDR3 extends over 12 amino acids. Germline CDR1 DFQATT, CDR2 SNEGSKA (reference sequence). The CDR3 nucleotides read TGCAGTGCTAGGACAGATAGCGATGAGCAGTTCTTC. The encoded protein is CSARTDSDEQFF.

To note about this clonotype: Given a much more abundant clone one base away, this may be a read error. Since the CDR3 does not end with the conserved phenylalanine or tryptophan, this likely comes from a read error. The chain uses TRBV6-1 and TRBJ1-5; no firm D call. CDR3 length: 11 residues. Trimming shortened V by 4 bases and J by 6 bases, and 4 bases separated the two germline ends. CDR1 and CDR2 (germline): MNHNS, SASEGT. The CDR3 nucleotides are TGTGCCAGCAGTGGAAGTCAGCCCCAGCATCTT. It codes for CASSGSQPQHL.

This clonotype was seen many times. The CDR3 region has the DNA TGTGCCAGCAGCCAACCGGGACTAGCGGGACACGAGCAGTACTTC. Translation: CASSQPGLAGHEQYF. V and J are TRBV27 and TRBJ2-7; 13 nucleotides line up with TRBD2. V dropped 6 bases and J dropped 5; count of bases not matched to a gene: 7. The CDR3 runs 15 residues. Germline V gene data show CDR1 as MNHEY and CDR2 as SMNVEV (reference sequence).

This sequence joins TRBV6-1 and TRBJ2-3; D is uncertain. This CDR3 has 11 residues. The germline CDR1 and CDR2 sequences are MNHNS and SASEGT. In DNA form, the CDR3 reads TGTACCGGCAGTGACACAGATACGCAGTATTTT. Its protein is CTGSDTDTQYF.

Ten or more counts support this clonotype. The V and J genes are TRBV28 and TRBJ1-3; D might be TRBD1 (5 bases). The CDR3 is 15 amino acids. The ends were cut back, 5 bases at V and 5 bases at J, with 16 bases in the middle. Germline CDR1 is MDHEN and CDR2 is SYDVKM. CDR3 nucleotides: TGTGCCAGCAGTCGAACCGGGACGGGAAGAAACACCATATATTTT. Its translation: CASSRTGTGRNTIYF. Combining the CDR3 with reference TRBV28 and TRBJ1-3 gives the whole variable domain DVKVTQSSRYLVKRTGEKVFLECVQDMDHENMFWYRQDPGLGLRLIYFSYDVKMKEKGDIPEGYSVSREKKERFSLILESASTNQTSMYLCASSRTGTGRNTIYFGEGSWLTVV.

As regards this clonotype: Mismatch with germline at one junction end may stem from a read error. The chain links TRBV5-4 to TRBJ1-5, with no clear D. The CDR3 is made up of 15 amino acids. The V gene's germline CDR1 is SGHNT and CDR2 YYREEE (reference sequence). As DNA, the CDR3 is TGCGCCAGCAGCTTGTTTTGGCACGACAATCAGCCCCAGCATTTT. It translates to CASSLFWHDNQPQHF. Based on the CDR3 plus reference TRBV5-4 and TRBJ1-5, the full variable domain is ETGVTQSPTHLIKTRGQQVTLRCSSQSGHNTVSWYQQALGQGPQFIFQYYREEENGRGNFPPRFSGLQFPNYSSELNVNALELDDSALYLCASSLFWHDNQPQHFGDGTRLSIL.